This TCR beta chain stems from a study of T-cell memory formation after mild COVID-19 (dated by TCRdb to about 2021). Regarding the research as a whole: TCR sequence clusters from the two donors were found to be largely donor specific. The cohort comprised two young, previously healthy adult volunteers, one female and one male. In a couple of donors, T-cell clones that expanded and contracted after mild COVID-19 were tracked by sequencing TCRalpha and TCRbeta repertoires over time. What the authors observed across the whole study: The second-wave clones that peaked on day 37 were not confirmed to be SARS-CoV-2 specific. Clones contracting from day 15 to 85 had balanced CD4/CD8 phenotypes, while a second wave expanding from day 15 to 37 was biased towards CD4+. Contracting CD4+ clones were located mainly in the CM and EM memory subsets, whereas CD8+ clones were found to be enriched in EMRA. The detection of some responding clones in pre-infection memory suggests that pre-existing cross-reactive memory T cells joined the SARS-CoV-2 response. The study included only two mild cases, and larger cohorts that include severe cases with pre-infection samples were judged to be necessary.

PBMCs were isolated by Ficoll-Paque density gradient centrifugation. Instrument used: Illumina NovaSeq 6000. cDNA libraries for TCRalpha and TCRbeta were prepared by 5'RACE using constant-segment primers, with sample barcodes and unique molecular identifiers added. Trizol reagent was used to extract RNA from every sample. The libraries were amplified in two PCR steps, and the second step added a second sample barcode and Illumina TruSeq adapters. Libraries were sequenced on an Illumina NovaSeq with 2 x 150 bp paired-end reads. As for the authors' bioinformatics: The reads were demultiplexed and collapsed into UMI-guided consensus sequences using migec v1.2.7. Using mixcr v2.1.11, UMI consensuses were aligned to TRA and TRB V and J templates and then assembled into clonotypes. Expanded or contracted clonotypes were those called significant by both edgeR and NoisET, with noise models trained on biological replicates. For edgeR calls, a false discovery rate-adjusted p below 0.01 and a log2 fold-change threshold of 1 were applied. PCA with hierarchical clustering of max-normalized trajectories of the 1000 most abundant clonotypes was used as exploratory dynamics analysis. Separately sequenced CD4+ and CD8+ repertoires were used to assign a CD4 or CD8 phenotype to each responding clone. TCRdb itself trimmed the public reads at Q25 with fastp, ran MiXCR and retained productive beta chains. Every distinct CDR3 protein forms one entry, paired with its most common genes and DNA. TCRdb's processing, not the authors', yielded these V and J calls. A total of 250,000 or so distinct CDR3 sequences appear in this sample, roughly 18% of them only once. Of the sample, roughly 24% is held by the ten largest clones.

As to this clonotype: No antigen is known for it. Per-base quality was not reported, and no clone a single base away is much larger than it.

CDR1 and CDR2 are read off the germline V gene as SGHTA and FQGNSA. From the cysteine up to the phenylalanine, the CDR3 has a length of 18 residues. Just the 54-base CDR3 DNA is kept, in frame starting at base 1. Relative to germline, V is missing 5 bases and J is missing 4 bases, with 13 bases of the junction outside any gene match. The sequence joins TRBV7-2 to TRBJ2-5; 13 central nucleotides agree with TRBD2. Source material: PBMCs or a T cell subset sorted from them (not recorded which). The clonotype originates from a man aged 18-30 years who had mild COVID-19 (a few samples of this study predate the infection). The sample titles of this study are shuffled in the database, so cell type and time point are left out; the donor was told from shared clones. At the DNA level, the sequence is TGTGCCAGCAGCCTAGGGCTTACTAGCGGGGGGGCTGGAGAGACCCAGTACTTC. Its coded protein is CASSLGLTSGGAGETQYF.